This entry lists 29 T cell receptor beta chains sequenced from one sample in a study of shared clonotypes between healthy human individuals. Sequenced by immunoSEQ multiplex PCR; TCRdb stores in-frame clones only, minus some. The data show about 980,000 clones, about three quarters seen once. The sequencing sample was made of memory CD4+ T cells sorted from blood. Subset: CD45RA-negative fraction. All receptors derive from a man between 18 and 35 years old in good health.

The chain links TRBV2 to TRBJ2-5, with 8 nucleotides matching TRBD1. Germline V gene lookup returns CDR1 SNHLY and CDR2 FYNNEI. This CDR3 is built from 13 residues. J lost 5 bases, V lost 6 bases, and 5 bases had no gene match. CDR3 in DNA: TGTGCCAGCAGCCAGGGGGCGGGTGAGACCCAGTACTTC. It encodes CASSQGAGETQYF. The full variable domain, completed using reference TRBV2 and TRBJ2-5, is EPEVTQTPSHQVTQMGQEVILRCVPISNHLYFYWYRQILGQKVEFLVSFYNNEISEKSEIFDDQFSVERPDGSNFTLKIRSTKLEDSAMYFCASSQGAGETQYFGPGTRLLVL.

This clone showed up just once. The CDR3 nucleotides read TGTGCCAGCAGCGGCCTTGGGGTTTGGGATTCACCCCTCCACTTT. Translating it yields CASSGLGVWDSPLHF. The rearrangement joins TRBV5-6 to TRBJ1-6; D is uncertain. The germline CDR1 and CDR2 sequences are SGHDT and YYEEEE. This CDR3 spans 15 amino acids. V lost 4 bases and J lost 8, with 16 bases in between.

This clone was seen a few times. The chain links TRBV9 to TRBJ1-6; 7 nucleotides line up with TRBD1. CDR1 SGDLS and CDR2 YYNGEE come from the germline V gene. The junction had 15 bases not matched to a gene; V was cut back by 5 bases and J by 13 bases. This CDR3 contains 15 residues. The DNA of the CDR3 is TGTGCCAGCAGTAGAACCGGACAGGTGGGGTTGCCCCTCCACTTT. It codes for CASSRTGQVGLPLHF.

The chain is built from TRBV7-2 and TRBJ2-2; a weak D match, TRBD2 (6 bases). Germline V gene data show CDR1 as SGHTA and CDR2 as FQGNSA. The CDR3 length is 17 residues. Trimming cost V 5 bases and J 7 bases, with 23 bases left between them. CDR3 nucleotides: TGTGCCAGCAGCCCAAGAGGAGGGACCCTATTCGGCGGGGAGCTGTTTTTT. This encodes CASSPRGGTLFGGELFF.

CDR3 bases: TGTGCCAGCAGCGCCGACGGGGAGCTGTTTTTT. It encodes CASSADGELFF. The chain has TRBV11-3 and TRBJ2-2; no definite D call. V was trimmed by 5 bases and J by 7 bases, leaving 5 bases between them. The CDR3 contains 11 residues. CDR1 is SGHNT and CDR2 is YENEEA in the germline V gene.

The rearrangement joins TRBV6-6 to TRBJ1-5; no clear D. The CDR3 consists of 15 residues. V lost 0 bases and J lost 1, with 7 bases in between. Looked up from germline, CDR1 is MNHNY and CDR2 is SVGAGI (reference sequence). This chain's CDR3 is CASSYSGLSNQPQHF. The CDR3, as DNA: TGTGCCAGCAGTTACTCCGGGCTGAGCAATCAGCCCCAGCATTTT.

About this clone itself: This may stem from a read error, because a much larger clone lies one nucleotide away. The same CDR3 is also encoded by other DNA sequences in this sample. This sequence joins TRBV7-9 and TRBJ1-2; no clear D. In germline, CDR1 is SEHNR, CDR2 FQNEAQ (reference sequence). The CDR3 totals 12 residues. Deletions cut 1 base from V and 4 bases from J, with 4 bases between. The CDR3 sequence: CASSLDSYGYTF. The CDR3 DNA follows: TGTGCCAGCAGCTTAGACAGCTATGGCTACACCTTC. Full variable domain (remainder filled in from reference TRBV7-9 and TRBJ1-2): DTGVSQNPRHKITKRGQNVTFRCDPISEHNRLYWYRQTLGQGPEFLTYFQNEAQLEKSRLLSDRFSAERPKGSFSTLEIQRTEQGDSAMYLCASSLDSYGYTFGSGTRLTVV.

The V call is TRBV18, the J call TRBJ1-1; 11 bases line up with TRBD1. The CDR3 consists of 16 residues. Germline CDR1 reads KGHSH; CDR2 reads LQKENI. The trim removed 6 bases at V and 8 bases at J, leaving 14 bases unmatched. CDR3 DNA: TGTGCCAGCTCCCGGACAGGGGGCGCTTACCCGACCGAAGCTTTCTTT. Residues: CASSRTGGAYPTEAFF.

The chain is built from TRBV11-2 and TRBJ1-4, with 10 positions matching TRBD1. The CDR3 runs to 15 residues. Germline values: CDR1 SGHAT, CDR2 FQNNGV. Unmatched junction bases numbered 4, after V lost 5 bases and J lost 4 bases. The CDR3 loop reads CASSPGQGFNEKLFF. The CDR3 DNA follows: TGTGCCAGCAGCCCGGGACAGGGGTTTAATGAAAAACTGTTTTTT.

The gene calls are TRBV9 and TRBJ2-1; D gene ambiguous. Trimming pared 0 bases from V and 4 bases from J, leaving 8 bases between. The CDR3 contains 14 residues. Germline-derived CDR1 and CDR2 are SGDLS and YYNGEE. The CDR3 sequence is CASSVASSYNEQFF. The CDR3 DNA sequence: TGTGCCAGCAGCGTAGCGTCTTCTTACAATGAGCAGTTCTTC.

This clone was observed once. The rearrangement links TRBV19 to TRBJ1-5; D unclear. Germline V gene sequence: CDR1 LNHDA, CDR2 SQIVND (reference sequence). CDR3 length: 14 amino acids. With 7 bases removed from V and 2 bases from J, the gap between germline ends came to 12 bases. CDR3 DNA sequence: TGTGCCAGTAATGTACAGCAAGGCAATCAGCCCCAGCATTTT. It yields the protein CASNVQQGNQPQHF.

This clone was observed a single time. V gene TRBV10-3 combines with J gene TRBJ2-7; 8 bases are a match to TRBD2. Per germline, CDR1 ENHRY and CDR2 SYGVKD. This CDR3 is built from 15 residues. The J segment lost 4 bases and the V segment lost 5 bases, leaving 10 bases of the junction unmatched. The CDR3 nucleotides are TGTGCCATCAGTTCGACTAGCGCCCGACTGTACGAGCAGTACTTC. Translation gives CAISSTSARLYEQYF.

This sequence joins TRBV7-2 and TRBJ1-5; perhaps TRBD1 as D (6 bases). This CDR3 has 15 amino acids. Germline V CDR1 and CDR2: SGHTA, FQGNSA. V dropped 4 bases and J dropped 4 bases, with 14 bases sitting between them. The CDR3 protein is CASSSSGQTNQPQHF. The CDR3 DNA reads TGTGCCAGCAGCTCAAGTGGACAGACTAATCAGCCCCAGCATTTT.

This clone was observed a single time. The chain uses TRBV2 and TRBJ2-2; D is undetermined. Germline assignment: CDR1 SNHLY and CDR2 FYNNEI. CDR3 length: 14 amino acids. Trimming pared 11 bases from V and 0 bases from J, leaving 13 bases between. The CDR3 region has the DNA TGTGCCTCCCGCGGTCCCGCGAACACCGGGGAGCTGTTTTTT. Translation: CASRGPANTGELFF.

The V and J genes are TRBV7-2 and TRBJ2-7; D not certain. Germline CDR1 is SGHTA and CDR2 is FQGNSA. The CDR3 is made up of 13 amino acids. Trimming cost V 5 bases and J 9 bases, with 17 bases left between them. CDR3 DNA: TGTGCCAGCAGCCCCTACCCCCCCCTGCGGCAGTACTTC. Translation: CASSPYPPLRQYF.

This clone showed up just a few times. The V call is TRBV11-2, the J call TRBJ2-1; 12 nucleotides align to TRBD2. The V gene's germline CDR1 is SGHAT and CDR2 FQNNGV. CDR3 length equals 20 residues. V lost 0 bases and J lost 6; bases outside the gene matches: 15. CDR3 protein: CASSLEGSLNGLAGLNEQFF. CDR3 coding DNA: TGTGCCAGCAGCTTAGAAGGGTCGCTGAACGGACTAGCGGGGCTCAATGAGCAGTTCTTC. Full variable domain (outside the CDR3, taken from reference TRBV11-2 and TRBJ2-1): EAGVAQSPRYKIIEKRQSVAFWCNPISGHATLYWYQQILGQGPKLLIQFQNNGVVDDSQLPKDRFSAERLKGVDSTLKIQPAKLEDSAVYLCASSLEGSLNGLAGLNEQFFGPGTRLTVL.

The V and J genes are TRBV6-4 and TRBJ2-1; D possibly corresponds to TRBD1 (6 bases). Trimming shortened V by 0 bases and J by 0 bases, and 21 bases separated the two germline ends. Per the germline V gene, CDR1 is MRHNA and CDR2 is SNTAGT. CDR3 length equals 20 residues. The CDR3 reads CASSDSGQGRPLSSYNEQFF. CDR3 nucleotide sequence: TGTGCCAGCAGTGACTCCGGCCAGGGGCGACCTTTGAGCTCCTACAATGAGCAGTTCTTC.

As concerns this clone: This may be a read error: a much more frequent sequence differs by one nucleotide. In the same sample, other DNA sequences code for this CDR3. J is TRBJ1-1 and V is TRBV10-3; D remains unclear. The V end lost 2 bases, the J end lost 1 base, and 2 bases lay between the germline ends. Germline V gene sequence: CDR1 ENHRY, CDR2 SYGVKD. The CDR3 is 12 amino acids. The CDR3 bases are TGTGCCATCAGTGAGGGGAACACTGAAGCTTTCTTT. Amino acids: CAISEGNTEAFF.

This chain links TRBV11-2 with TRBJ2-1, with 7 bases lining up with TRBD2. The trim removed 0 bases at V and 5 bases at J, leaving 4 bases unmatched. The V gene's germline CDR1 is SGHAT and CDR2 FQNNGV. The CDR3 has 15 residues. CDR3 sequence (DNA): TGTGCCAGCAGCTTAGACAGGACTAGGAACAATGAGCAGTTCTTC. Its protein product is CASSLDRTRNNEQFF.

This clone appeared a single time. J is TRBJ1-6 and V is TRBV4-1, with 9 positions matching TRBD1. Losses at the gene ends were 4 bases for V and 1 base for J; bases not matched to a gene: 11. The CDR3 runs 19 residues. Germline-derived CDR1 and CDR2 are MGHRA and YSYEKL. CDR3 DNA sequence: TGCGCCAGCAGCCCTATTCCGAACAGGGGGCAATCCTATAATTCACCCCTCCACTTT. Translated, it gives CASSPIPNRGQSYNSPLHF.

J is TRBJ1-5 and V is TRBV28; no clear D gene. Trimming removed 7 bases at V and 1 base at J, with 8 bases between. The CDR3 is made up of 13 amino acids. CDR1 is MDHEN and CDR2 is SYDVKM in the germline V gene. The CDR3 here is CASNQQSNQPQHF. The CDR3 nucleotides are TGTGCCAGCAACCAGCAGAGCAATCAGCCCCAGCATTTT.

Details on this clone: Other nucleotide sequences from this sample produce the same CDR3. The chain employs TRBV10-3 and TRBJ1-2; TRBD1 matches 8 bases. J lost 5 bases, V lost 0 bases, and 2 bases had no gene match. In germline, CDR1 is ENHRY, CDR2 SYGVKD. The CDR3 sequence is 14 residues long. The CDR3 protein is CAISESDRGYGYTF. DNA for the CDR3: TGTGCCATCAGTGAGTCCGACAGGGGATATGGCTACACCTTC.

The gene calls are TRBV7-9 and TRBJ2-1, with unresolved D. Germline assignment: CDR1 SEHNR and CDR2 FQNEAQ (reference sequence). CDR3 length: 13 amino acids. V was pared by 4 bases and J by 5 bases, with 9 bases between. CDR3 sequence (DNA): TGTGCCAGCAGCTGGGGTGGAAACAATGAGCAGTTCTTC. Amino acid sequence: CASSWGGNNEQFF.

The V and J genes are TRBV7-2 and TRBJ2-1, with 13 nucleotides matching TRBD2. Per germline, CDR1 SGHTA and CDR2 FQGNSA. The V gene end was trimmed by 5 bases and the J gene end by 14 bases; junction bases not matched to a gene: 6. CDR3 size: 13 residues. The CDR3 DNA reads as TGTGCCAGCAGCACAGGACTAGCGGGAGCCAAGTTCTTC. As protein: CASSTGLAGAKFF.

The rearrangement joins TRBV5-1 to TRBJ2-6; the D is unclear. CDR3 length: 15 amino acids. Trimming pared 1 base from V and 0 bases from J, leaving 5 bases between. Germline V gene sequence: CDR1 SGHRS, CDR2 YFSETQ. The CDR3 DNA reads TGCGCCAGCAGCTTGTATACCTCTGGGGCCAACGTCCTGACTTTC. This codes for CASSLYTSGANVLTF. The full variable domain, rest sourced from reference TRBV5-1 and TRBJ2-6, is KAGVTQTPRYLIKTRGQQVTLSCSPISGHRSVSWYQQTPGQGLQFLFEYFSETQRNKGNFPGRFSGRQFSNSRSEMNVSTLELGDSALYLCASSLYTSGANVLTFGAGSRLTVL.

This clone was observed a few times. The V call is TRBV6-6, the J call TRBJ1-1; unclear D gene. CDR3 length: 12 residues. The V gene's germline CDR1 is MNHNY and CDR2 SVGAGI (reference sequence). V was clipped by 2 bases and J by 6 bases, with 7 bases between them. The chain's CDR3 is CASSYQTSEAFF. CDR3 in DNA: TGTGCCAGCAGTTACCAGACATCTGAAGCTTTCTTT.

Comment on this clone: In the same sample, other DNA sequences code for this CDR3. The V call is TRBV6-5, the J call TRBJ2-7, with a weak D call TRBD2 (5 bases). V gave up 5 bases and J gave up 2 bases, with 7 bases separating them. CDR3 length: 12 residues. CDR1 and CDR2 (germline): MNHEY, SVGAGI. The CDR3 loop reads CASSPGTYEQYF. As DNA, the CDR3 is TGTGCCAGCAGTCCCGGGACCTACGAGCAGTACTTC.

This sequence joins TRBV18 and TRBJ2-5; TRBD1 matches at 7 bases. The CDR3 spans 16 residues. Trimming cost V 2 bases and J 1 base; bases outside gene matches: 7. The germline V gene has CDR1 KGHSH and CDR2 LQKENI. Here the CDR3 DNA reads TGTGCCAGCTCACCAAGAACAGGGGTGGTCCAAGAGACCCAGTACTTC. Translated: CASSPRTGVVQETQYF. Based on the CDR3 plus reference TRBV18 and TRBJ2-5, the full variable domain is NAGVMQNPRHLVRRRGQEARLRCSPMKGHSHVYWYRQLPEEGLKFMVYLQKENIIDESGMPKERFSAEFPKEGPSILRIQQVVRGDSAAYFCASSPRTGVVQETQYFGPGTRLLVL.

This clone has a handful of counts. This chain links TRBV15 with TRBJ2-5; TRBD2 might be the D (7 bases). Germline V gene data show CDR1 as LNHNV and CDR2 as YYDKDF (reference sequence). The V and J ends lost 4 bases and 5 bases respectively, with 17 bases between them. The CDR3 consists of 15 residues. DNA for the CDR3: TGTGCCACCAGCACCGGGGGGCAGGGAACGGAGACCCAGTACTTC. It translates to CATSTGGQGTETQYF.